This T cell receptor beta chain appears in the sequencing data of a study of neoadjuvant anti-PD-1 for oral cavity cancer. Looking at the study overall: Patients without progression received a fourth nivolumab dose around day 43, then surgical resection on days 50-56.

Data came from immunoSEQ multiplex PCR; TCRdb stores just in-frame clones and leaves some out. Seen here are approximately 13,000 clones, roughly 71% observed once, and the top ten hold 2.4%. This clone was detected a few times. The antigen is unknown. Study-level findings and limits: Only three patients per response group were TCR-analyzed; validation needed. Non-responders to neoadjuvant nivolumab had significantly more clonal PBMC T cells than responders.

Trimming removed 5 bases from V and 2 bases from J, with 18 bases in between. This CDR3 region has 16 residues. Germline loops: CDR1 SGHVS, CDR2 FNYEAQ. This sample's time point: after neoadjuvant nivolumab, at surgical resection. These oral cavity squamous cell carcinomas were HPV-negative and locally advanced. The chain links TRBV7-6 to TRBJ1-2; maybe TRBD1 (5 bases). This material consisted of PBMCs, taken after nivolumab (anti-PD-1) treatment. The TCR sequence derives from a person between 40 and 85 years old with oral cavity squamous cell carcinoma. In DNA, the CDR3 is TGTGCCAGCAGCCTAGGGGACGGAGCTCTGAACTATGGCTACACCTTC. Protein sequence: CASSLGDGALNYGYTF.